The sequence of this TCR beta chain was determined in a study of molecular identifiers for immune sequencing clone quantification. TCRdb reprocessed the PCR reads via MiXCR and lists one record per CDR3 protein. The sample holds about 500,000 distinct CDR3 sequences, about a fifth seen once. CDR3 length: 13 amino acids. V was cut by 2 bases and J by 5 bases, with 8 bases left in between. From germline, CDR1 is ENHRY and CDR2 SYGVKD. CD8+CD4-CCR7+CD45RA+ sorting gave the naive CD8 T cells. This receptor was identified in a human donor in good health. Some libraries in this study had Jurkat cell RNA spiked in. The sequencing sample was made of naive CD8+ T cells from blood, with Jurkat cell RNA spiked in. The subset denotes: FACS-sorted CD8+CD4-CCR7+CD45RA+ naive T cells. The V call is TRBV10-3, the J call TRBJ2-3; D not certain. The CDR3 DNA is TGTGCCATCAGTGAGGCAGAACTAGATACGCAGTATTTT. Protein: CAISEAELDTQYF.